The 14 T cell receptor beta chains reported below all come from one sample, sequenced in a study of T cells in Graves' hyperthyroidism and ophthalmopathy. What was amplified from RNA transcripts were TCR beta CDR3 regions. The primer set for the first-round RT-PCR of the TCR CDR3 was HTBI. One entry per CDR3 protein, called by TCRdb with MiXCR from the multiplex PCR reads. The table has around 520,000 distinct CDR3 sequences, under 15% seen once; the top ten hold about 17%. Sequences were obtained from blood. The origin of the receptors is a woman younger than 35 with Graves' hyperthyroidism.

This clonotype was seen repeatedly, ten times or more. The rearrangement joins TRBV20-1 to TRBJ2-7, with 11 bases aligning to TRBD2. Germline lookup yields CDR1 DFQATT and CDR2 SNEGSKA (reference sequence). CDR3 length: 15 amino acids. With 1 base clipped from V and 2 bases from J, the junction kept 4 bases outside the gene matches. CDR3 in amino acids: CSARGTSGLPYEQYF. The CDR3 nucleotides are TGCAGTGCTAGAGGGACTAGCGGGCTACCCTACGAGCAGTACTTC.

This clonotype was counted at least ten times. CDR3 nucleotides: TGTGCCAGCAGCCCTACTGGCGGGAGCTCTTACGAGCAGTACTTC. This codes for CASSPTGGSSYEQYF. This chain joins TRBV7-3 and TRBJ2-7; 7 nucleotides align to TRBD2. The CDR3 extends over 15 amino acids. V was clipped by 5 bases and J by 4 bases; unmatched bases: 11. Germline assignment: CDR1 SGHTA and CDR2 FQGTGA.

V is TRBV27 and J is TRBJ2-3, with 13 positions matching TRBD2. Trimming at V came to 7 bases and at J to 4 bases, leaving 5 bases not matched to a gene. Per the germline V gene, CDR1 is MNHEY and CDR2 is SMNVEV (reference sequence). The CDR3 has 15 residues. The CDR3: CASNPTSGRPDTQYF. The CDR3 nucleotides read TGTGCCAGCAATCCGACTAGCGGGAGGCCAGATACGCAGTATTTT.

On this clonotype: A much larger clonotype is one base distant, so this may be a read error. This chain connects TRBV12-5 to TRBJ1-5; no clear D. Trimming took 5 bases from V and 0 from J, leaving 11 bases between them. CDR1 is LGHNT, CDR2 FRNRAP, per germline. The CDR3 is 15 amino acids. The CDR3 DNA reads as TGTGCTAGTGGTGCCCAAACAAGTAGCAATCAGCCCCAGCATTTT. Translating gives CASGAQTSSNQPQHF.

Many counts were recorded for this clonotype. The chain is built from TRBV11-3 and TRBJ2-3, with 10 bases lining up with TRBD2. There are 15 residues in the CDR3. V shed 7 bases, J shed 6 bases, and the junction held 10 bases outside the gene matches. From germline, CDR1 is SGHNT and CDR2 YENEEA. Here the CDR3 DNA reads TGTGCCAGCACCCCGGTAGCGGGAGGAGGGGATACGCAGTATTTT. Encoded protein: CASTPVAGGGDTQYF.

This clonotype was detected ten times or more. The chain employs TRBV11-2 and TRBJ1-2; D is unclear. Germline V lookup: CDR1 SGHAT, CDR2 FQNNGV. V lost 2 bases, J lost 0 bases, and 10 bases lay in between. There are 15 residues in the CDR3. The CDR3 loop is CASSLMIGPNYGYTF. DNA of the CDR3: TGTGCCAGCAGCTTAATGATAGGCCCTAACTATGGCTACACCTTC.

This clonotype was detected once. This may be a read error, as it is one base from a much larger clone. J is TRBJ2-1 and V is TRBV12-5; D unclear. Germline CDR1 LGHNT, CDR2 FRNRAP. This CDR3 has 12 amino acids. The CDR3 DNA sequence: TGTGTTAGTGGTTTGGTATCGGTTGAGCAGTTCTTC. This encodes CVSGLVSVEQFF. Full variable domain (outside the CDR3, taken from reference TRBV12-5 and TRBJ2-1): DARVTQTPRHKVTEMGQEVTMRCQPILGHNTVFWYRQTMMQGLELLAYFRNRAPLDDSGMPKDRFSAEMPDATLATLKIQPSEPRDSAVYFCVSGLVSVEQFFGPGTRLTVL.

This clonotype was picked up many times. The rearrangement joins TRBV6-5 to TRBJ1-1; TRBD1 might be the D (5 bases). Trimming took off 0 bases at V and 4 bases at J, with 12 bases between the two ends. The CDR3 is 15 residues long. CDR1 and CDR2 (germline): MNHEY, SVGAGI. The CDR3 DNA is TGTGCCAGCAGTTACTCGAAACGGGGGAGCACTGAAGCTTTCTTT. Translating it yields CASSYSKRGSTEAFF.

The J gene is TRBJ2-3, the V gene TRBV28; a possible D gene is TRBD1 (5 bases). CDR3 length: 15 residues. With 4 bases removed from V and 2 bases from J, the gap between germline ends came to 13 bases. In germline, CDR1 is MDHEN, CDR2 SYDVKM. CDR3 residues: CASSSGALSTDTQYF. The CDR3 DNA reads TGTGCCAGCAGTTCTGGGGCCCTATCCACAGATACGCAGTATTTT.

This clonotype was seen ten or more times. The rearrangement joins TRBV5-1 to TRBJ1-2; D gene uncertain. CDR3 length equals 13 residues. Looked up from germline, CDR1 is SGHRS and CDR2 is YFSETQ. V was clipped by 6 bases and J by 6 bases, with 15 bases between them. CDR3 nucleotide sequence: TGCGCCAGCACCGACCCCGGGAGAAATGGCTACACCTTC. Its protein is CASTDPGRNGYTF.

Ten or more counts support this clonotype. The chain employs TRBV5-4 and TRBJ2-2; tentative D call: TRBD2 (5 bases). The length of the CDR3 is 17 residues. Trimming took off 0 bases at V and 1 base at J, with 13 bases between the two ends. Germline V gene data show CDR1 as SGHNT and CDR2 as YYREEE (reference sequence). CDR3: CASSLARGGGNTGELFF. CDR3 bases: TGTGCCAGCAGCTTGGCGCGTGGCGGAGGGAACACCGGGGAGCTGTTTTTT. The whole variable domain, filled in from reference TRBV5-4 and TRBJ2-2, reads ETGVTQSPTHLIKTRGQQVTLRCSSQSGHNTVSWYQQALGQGPQFIFQYYREEENGRGNFPPRFSGLQFPNYSSELNVNALELDDSALYLCASSLARGGGNTGELFFGEGSRLTVL.

At least ten counts were recorded for this clonotype. V usage is TRBV19 and J usage is TRBJ2-7, with D perhaps matching TRBD2 (5 bases). This CDR3 is built from 14 residues. Trimming took 5 bases from V and 3 from J, leaving 14 bases between them. Germline V gene lookup returns CDR1 LNHDA and CDR2 SQIVND (reference sequence). The CDR3: CASSVYSDYYEQYF. The DNA of the CDR3 is TGTGCCAGTAGTGTATACAGTGACTACTACGAGCAGTACTTC.

This clonotype was counted at least ten times. The chain recombines TRBV3-1 with TRBJ2-1, with D unclear. The CDR3 totals 12 residues. The V and J ends lost 3 bases and 6 bases respectively, with 6 bases between them. Germline values: CDR1 LGHDT, CDR2 YNNKEL (reference sequence). This CDR3 reads CASSQAVNEQFF. The CDR3 DNA sequence: TGTGCCAGCAGCCAGGCGGTCAATGAGCAGTTCTTC.

This clonotype was seen ten or more times. The V and J genes are TRBV14 and TRBJ1-1; no clear D gene. CDR3 length equals 13 residues. The V end was cut by 4 bases, the J end by 10 bases, with 16 bases between. Germline V gene data show CDR1 as SGHDN and CDR2 as FVKESK. The CDR3 loop is CASSPRMGGLAFF. CDR3 sequence (DNA): TGTGCCAGCAGCCCGCGGATGGGCGGGTTAGCTTTCTTT. The entire variable domain, with the rest obtained from reference TRBV14 and TRBJ1-1, is as follows: EAGVTQFPSHSVIEKGQTVTLRCDPISGHDNLYWYRRVMGKEIKFLLHFVKESKQDESGMPNNRFLAERTGGTYSTLKVQPAELEDSGVYFCASSPRMGGLAFFGQGTRLTVV.